Sequencing of this T cell receptor (beta chain) was carried out in a study of T cells in Graves' hyperthyroidism and ophthalmopathy. In this sample, this clonotype turned up once. This may be a read error, as it is one base from a much larger clone. TCR beta CDR3 sequences were amplified from RNA transcripts. The TCR CDR3 first-round RT-PCR relied on the HTBI primer set. One entry per CDR3 protein results from TCRdb running MiXCR on the multiplex PCR reads. The sample has around 350,000 distinct CDR3 sequences, about 14% seen once. CDR3 size: 15 residues. Germline CDR1 reads SGHTA; CDR2 reads FQGTGA. The sequenced sample was blood. This TCR derives from a woman in her 30s with Graves' ophthalmopathy. This chain connects TRBV7-3 to TRBJ2-1; TRBD2 matches at 10 bases. The tail of the sequence fits TRBJ2-7 better, so the J call may be wrong. CDR3 DNA: TGTGCCAGCAGCTGGGCAGCGGGGGGGCCCTATGAGCAGTACTTC. The encoded protein is CASSWAAGGPYEQYF.